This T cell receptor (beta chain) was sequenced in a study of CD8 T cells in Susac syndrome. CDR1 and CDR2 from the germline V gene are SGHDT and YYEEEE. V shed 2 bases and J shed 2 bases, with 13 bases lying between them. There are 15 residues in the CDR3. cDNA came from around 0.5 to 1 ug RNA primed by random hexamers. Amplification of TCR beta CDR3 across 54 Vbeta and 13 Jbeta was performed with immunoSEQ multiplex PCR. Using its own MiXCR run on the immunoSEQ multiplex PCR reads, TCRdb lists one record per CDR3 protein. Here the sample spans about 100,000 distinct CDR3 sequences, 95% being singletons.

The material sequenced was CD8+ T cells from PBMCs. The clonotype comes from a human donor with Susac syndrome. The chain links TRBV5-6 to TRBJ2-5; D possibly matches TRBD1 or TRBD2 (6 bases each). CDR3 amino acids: CASSFGVGGQETQYF. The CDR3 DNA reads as TGTGCCAGCAGCTTTGGAGTAGGGGGGCAAGAGACCCAGTACTTC.